One and the same sample provided the 26 T cell receptor beta chains below, sequenced in a study of blood T cell repertoires in COVID-19. TCRdb's copy holds only in-frame clones and misses some; the assay was immunoSEQ multiplex PCR. The sample has some 16,000 clones; around 80% are singletons. The sample comprised peripheral blood. These receptors were obtained from a man aged 55 to 70 with acute or convalescent COVID-19.

The rearrangement joins TRBV11-2 to TRBJ2-7; 9 positions agree with TRBD1. Trimming took 3 bases from V and 2 from J; bases not matched to a gene: 5. The CDR3 has 15 amino acids. From germline, CDR1 is SGHAT and CDR2 FQNNGV. The CDR3, as DNA: TGTGCCAGCAGCTTTCTACAGGGGGCCCCCTACGAGCAGTACTTC. Translation: CASSFLQGAPYEQYF.

This clone was seen more than once but under ten times. The chain combines TRBV5-4 with TRBJ2-2, with D uncertain. The CDR3 sequence is 14 residues long. In germline, CDR1 is SGHNT, CDR2 YYREEE (reference sequence). V was shortened by 3 bases and J by 6 bases, with 12 bases between the two germline ends. CDR3 region: CASSSPFESGELFF. The CDR3 nucleotides are TGTGCCAGCAGCTCCCCGTTTGAGTCCGGGGAGCTGTTTTTT.

The gene calls are TRBV19 and TRBJ1-4; possible D gene TRBD1, 5 bases. Germline CDR1 LNHDA, CDR2 SQIVND (reference sequence). This CDR3 contains 14 residues. The ends were cut back, 3 bases at V and 5 bases at J, with 10 bases in the middle. The CDR3 coding sequence is TGTGCCAGTAGTATTTCCCGGGGGAATGAAAAACTGTTTTTT. It specifies CASSISRGNEKLFF.

The V and J genes are TRBV2 and TRBJ2-7; TRBD1 matches at 7 bases. With V trimmed by 3 bases and J by 7 bases, 9 bases remained unmatched. The CDR3 has 14 amino acids. Germline CDR1 reads SNHLY; CDR2 reads FYNNEI. CDR3 sequence: CASSDGHRGREQYF. The CDR3 region has the DNA TGTGCCAGCAGTGATGGTCACAGGGGCAGAGAGCAGTACTTC.

The V call is TRBV7-9, the J call TRBJ2-3; tentatively, D is TRBD2 (5 bases). With 0 bases removed from V and 15 bases from J, the gap between germline ends came to 13 bases. CDR1 is SEHNR, CDR2 FQNEAQ, per germline (reference sequence). This CDR3 spans 12 amino acids. CDR3 bases: TGTGCCAGCAGCTTAGCGGTGGATCGGGGATATTTT. Amino acid sequence: CASSLAVDRGYF.

In this sample, this clone turned up once. CDR3 sequence reads: CASSVGASGGEDTQYF. Here the CDR3 DNA reads TGTGCCAGCAGCGTAGGGGCTAGCGGGGGGGAAGATACGCAGTATTTT. V and J are TRBV9 and TRBJ2-3, with 12 bases fitting TRBD2. Germline V gives CDR1 SGDLS, CDR2 YYNGEE. The junction had 4 bases not matched to a gene; V was cut back by 0 bases and J by 5 bases. The CDR3 has 16 residues.

The rearrangement uses TRBV29-1 and TRBJ1-2; no reliable D call. Trimming cost V 8 bases and J 4 bases, with 11 bases left between them. The CDR3 loop spans 11 amino acids. CDR1 is SQVTM, CDR2 ANQGSEA, per germline. Written as DNA, the CDR3 is TGCAGCTCTGAAAGCACCTATGGCTACACCTTC. Its protein product is CSSESTYGYTF.

The genes are TRBV7-9 and TRBJ2-7, with 10 bases fitting TRBD1. V gave up 1 base and J gave up 5 bases; unmatched junction bases: 2. The length of the CDR3 is 14 residues. CDR1 and CDR2 from the germline V gene are SEHNR and FQNEAQ (reference sequence). The CDR3 nucleotides are TGTGCCAGCAGCTTAGGGGACAGGGGCAACGAGCAGTACTTC. Its translation: CASSLGDRGNEQYF.

Regarding this clone: Other DNA sequences from this sample encode an identical CDR3 as well. The chain couples TRBV15 to TRBJ1-5; 7 bases are shared with TRBD1. V trimming: 1 base; J trimming: 0 bases; junction bases outside the gene matches: 6. This CDR3 has 17 amino acids. Germline loops: CDR1 LNHNV, CDR2 YYDKDF (reference sequence). The CDR3 is CATSRVEGANSNQPQHF. In DNA form, the CDR3 reads TGTGCCACCAGCAGAGTGGAGGGGGCGAATAGCAATCAGCCCCAGCATTTT.

The CDR3 DNA sequence: TGTGCCAGCAGCCTGGGCTCGAACACCGGGGAGCTGTTTTTT. Translated: CASSLGSNTGELFF. The genes are TRBV11-2 and TRBJ2-2; the D is unclear. CDR1 is SGHAT, CDR2 FQNNGV, per germline. V lost 5 bases and J 0 bases, leaving 7 bases between the germline ends. The CDR3 covers 14 residues.

This rearrangement joins TRBV2 to TRBJ2-5, with TRBD1 as a possible D gene (6 bases). Trimming cost V 8 bases and J 5 bases, with 18 bases left between them. The CDR3 runs to 14 residues. Looked up from germline, CDR1 is SNHLY and CDR2 is FYNNEI. The CDR3 coding sequence is TGTGCCAGCGAGACCGCAGGGGCTCTGGAGACCCAGTACTTC. Its translation: CASETAGALETQYF.

V gene TRBV29-1 combines with J gene TRBJ2-7; D is perhaps TRBD1 (6 bases). Trimming pared 6 bases from V and 3 bases from J, leaving 12 bases between. The CDR3 runs to 12 residues. Germline V gene lookup returns CDR1 SQVTM and CDR2 ANQGSEA. The CDR3 loop reads CSVRTAVYEQYF. CDR3 bases: TGCAGCGTGCGGACAGCGGTCTACGAGCAGTACTTC.

V usage is TRBV5-5 and J usage is TRBJ2-5; perhaps TRBD1 as D (6 bases). V lost 2 bases and J 7 bases, leaving 18 bases between the germline ends. The CDR3 covers 15 residues. CDR1 and CDR2 (germline): SGHKS, YYEKEE (reference sequence). The DNA of the CDR3 is TGTGCCAGCAGCTTCCGGGACAATTACATGGTGACCCAGTACTTC. Its translation: CASSFRDNYMVTQYF. Combining the CDR3 with reference TRBV5-5 and TRBJ2-5 gives the whole variable domain DAGVTQSPTHLIKTRGQQVTLRCSPISGHKSVSWYQQVLGQGPQFIFQYYEKEERGRGNFPDRFSARQFPNYSSELNVNALLLGDSALYLCASSFRDNYMVTQYFGPGTRLLVL.

The chain uses TRBV18 and TRBJ1-4; D unresolved. V shed 0 bases and J shed 0 bases, with 5 bases lying between them. The germline CDR1 and CDR2 sequences are KGHSH and LQKENI. The CDR3 runs to 15 residues. CDR3 nucleotides: TGTGCCAGCTCACCACCTTTTACAACTAATGAAAAACTGTTTTTT. It codes for CASSPPFTTNEKLFF.

The genes are TRBV5-1 and TRBJ2-5, with a possible D match to TRBD1 (6 bases). V was trimmed by 4 bases and J by 6 bases, leaving 19 bases between them. CDR3 length: 15 amino acids. The germline V gene has CDR1 SGHRS and CDR2 YFSETQ. CDR3 in amino acids: CASSPTYGGKKTQYF. CDR3 DNA: TGCGCCAGCAGCCCCACGTATGGGGGCAAAAAGACCCAGTACTTC. The full variable domain, completed using reference TRBV5-1 and TRBJ2-5, is KAGVTQTPRYLIKTRGQQVTLSCSPISGHRSVSWYQQTPGQGLQFLFEYFSETQRNKGNFPGRFSGRQFSNSRSEMNVSTLELGDSALYLCASSPTYGGKKTQYFGPGTRLLVL.

The chain combines TRBV5-6 with TRBJ2-3, with D possibly being TRBD2 (6 bases). Between the trimmed V and J ends, which lost 4 bases and 4 bases, there was a span of 16 bases. CDR1 is SGHDT and CDR2 is YYEEEE in the germline V gene. This CDR3 region has 15 residues. DNA for the CDR3: TGTGCCAGCAGCCCGGTGAGGGGAGGCGCAGATACGCAGTATTTT. It encodes CASSPVRGGADTQYF. Full variable domain (remainder filled in from reference TRBV5-6 and TRBJ2-3): DAGVTQSPTHLIKTRGQQVTLRCSPKSGHDTVSWYQQALGQGPQFIFQYYEEEERQRGNFPDRFSGHQFPNYSSELNVNALLLGDSALYLCASSPVRGGADTQYFGPGTRLTVL.

The chain links TRBV7-9 to TRBJ1-2, with 7 bases lining up with TRBD1. V lost 2 bases to trimming and J lost 1 base; unmatched junction nucleotides: 4. Germline-derived CDR1 and CDR2 are SEHNR and FQNEAQ (reference sequence). The length of the CDR3 is 15 residues. The CDR3 loop is CASSLQGGDNYGYTF. As DNA, the CDR3 is TGTGCCAGCAGCTTACAAGGGGGCGATAACTATGGCTACACCTTC.

This CDR3 reads CASSRQTGPSGNTIYF. CDR3 nucleotide sequence: TGTGCCAGCTCAAGACAGACAGGGCCCTCTGGAAACACCATATATTTT. V is TRBV18 and J is TRBJ1-3, with TRBD1 identical over 7 bases. The J segment lost 0 bases and the V segment lost 5 bases, leaving 7 bases of the junction unmatched. The CDR3 sequence is 16 residues long. Germline CDR1 and CDR2: KGHSH and LQKENI.

V usage is TRBV11-2 and J usage is TRBJ2-7; 10 positions match TRBD1. CDR1 SGHAT and CDR2 FQNNGV come from the germline V gene. After removal of 6 bases from V and 2 bases from J, the junction contained 1 base not matched to a gene. The CDR3 extends over 13 amino acids. The CDR3 nucleotides read TGTGCCAGCAGAGGACAGGGGGCCTACGAGCAGTACTTC. Residues: CASRGQGAYEQYF.

This clone occurred once. The rearrangement uses TRBV12-5 and TRBJ2-7; the match to TRBD1 covers 9 bases. The V and J ends lost 1 base and 4 bases, in that order; junction bases with no gene match: 5. Looked up from germline, CDR1 is LGHNT and CDR2 is FRNRAP. The CDR3 has 15 residues. CDR3 DNA: TGTGCTAGTGGTTTGGCACTGACAGGGGGGTACGAGCAGTACTTC. Translating it yields CASGLALTGGYEQYF.

This sequence joins TRBV18 and TRBJ2-5; a weak D match, TRBD1 (6 bases). The CDR3 runs 14 residues. The germline V gene has CDR1 KGHSH and CDR2 LQKENI. V was cut by 5 bases and J by 5 bases, with 15 bases left in between. The CDR3 DNA sequence: TGTGCCAGCTCATCCTCGGACAGAAGGGAGACCCAGTACTTC. It is translated as CASSSSDRRETQYF.

The chain is built from TRBV10-3 and TRBJ2-7, with D perhaps matching TRBD2 (6 bases). This CDR3 is built from 15 residues. Germline V gene lookup returns CDR1 ENHRY and CDR2 SYGVKD. Trimming removed 0 bases from V and 2 bases from J, with 11 bases in between. The CDR3 bases are TGTGCCATCAGTGAGTCGGACTACAAGACCTACGAGCAGTACTTC. It yields the protein CAISESDYKTYEQYF.

The genes are TRBV13 and TRBJ1-1; D is ambiguous. The CDR3 consists of 19 residues. V was shortened by 0 bases and J by 6 bases, with 26 bases between the two germline ends. Germline V gives CDR1 PRHDT, CDR2 FYEKMQ (reference sequence). CDR3 DNA: TGTGCCAGCAGCTTAGGCCGCCAGAGGCCCGGTCGGGTATTCGCTGAAGCTTTCTTT. It is translated as CASSLGRQRPGRVFAEAFF.

The V and J genes are TRBV29-1 and TRBJ2-1; TRBD1 matches at 9 bases. The CDR3 is 13 residues long. CDR1 SQVTM and CDR2 ANQGSEA come from the germline V gene. J gave up 7 bases and V 4 bases, and 5 bases lay outside the gene matches. CDR3 bases: TGCAGCGTTGGAACAGGGGGCATGAATGAGCAGTTCTTC. Its translation: CSVGTGGMNEQFF.

Here the CDR3 reads CASSQVSGWNTEAFF. DNA of the CDR3: TGTGCCAGCAGCCAAGTGTCAGGGTGGAACACTGAAGCTTTCTTT. The rearrangement uses TRBV14 and TRBJ1-1, with D tentatively TRBD1 (5 bases). Deletions cut 1 base from V and 1 base from J, with 10 bases between. The CDR3 runs to 15 residues. From germline, CDR1 is SGHDN and CDR2 FVKESK.

The gene calls are TRBV20-1 and TRBJ2-1; D perhaps matches TRBD2 (6 bases). The CDR3 is made up of 13 amino acids. CDR1 is DFQATT, CDR2 SNEGSKA, per germline (reference sequence). Trimming left V 3 bases short and J 9 bases short, with 15 bases between. DNA of the CDR3: TGCAGTGCTAGTAACGGGGGTTGGGGTGAGCAGTTCTTC. Translation: CSASNGGWGEQFF.